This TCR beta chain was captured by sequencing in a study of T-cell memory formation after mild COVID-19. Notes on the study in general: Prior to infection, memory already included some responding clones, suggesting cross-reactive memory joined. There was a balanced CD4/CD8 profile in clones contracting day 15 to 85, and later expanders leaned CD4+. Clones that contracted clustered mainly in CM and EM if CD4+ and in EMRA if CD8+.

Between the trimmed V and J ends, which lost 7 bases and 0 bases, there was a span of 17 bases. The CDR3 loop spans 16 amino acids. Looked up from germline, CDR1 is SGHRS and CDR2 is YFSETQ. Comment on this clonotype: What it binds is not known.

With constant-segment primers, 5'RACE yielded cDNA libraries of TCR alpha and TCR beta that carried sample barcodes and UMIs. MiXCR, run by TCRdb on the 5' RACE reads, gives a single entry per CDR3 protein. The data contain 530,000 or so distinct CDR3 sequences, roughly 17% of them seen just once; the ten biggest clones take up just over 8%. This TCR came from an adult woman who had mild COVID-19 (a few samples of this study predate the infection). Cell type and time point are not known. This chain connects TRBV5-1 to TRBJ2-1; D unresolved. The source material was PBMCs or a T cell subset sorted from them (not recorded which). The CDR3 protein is CASRSTRTFSYNEQFF. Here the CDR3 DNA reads TGCGCCAGCCGCTCCACCCGAACCTTCTCCTACAATGAGCAGTTCTTC.